The clone carrying this T cell receptor beta chain was observed a single time. Its antigen is unidentified. The data are from a study of CD8 T cells in Susac syndrome. Whole-study results and caveats: It was acknowledged by the study that relatively few individuals were included in its TCR sequencing and HLA analysis.

Random hexamers served to reverse transcribe about 0.5 to 1 ug RNA. Multiplex immunoSEQ PCR targeted 54 Vbeta and 13 Jbeta TCR beta segments. TCRdb reprocessed the immunoSEQ multiplex PCR reads via MiXCR and lists one record per CDR3 protein. The table has approximately 190,000 distinct CDR3 sequences, around 93% seen once. This sequence originates from a human donor in good health. The sample was CD4+ T cells from PBMCs.

The CDR3 nucleotides are TGTGCCAGCAGCTTCAAGGACGGTCCCTACGAGCAGTACGTC. Its protein product is CASSFKDGPYEQYV. The chain employs TRBV7-8 and TRBJ2-7; D uncertain. Trimming cost V 3 bases and J 2 bases, with 11 bases left between them. The CDR3 runs to 14 residues. Germline values: CDR1 SGHVS, CDR2 FQNEAQ.